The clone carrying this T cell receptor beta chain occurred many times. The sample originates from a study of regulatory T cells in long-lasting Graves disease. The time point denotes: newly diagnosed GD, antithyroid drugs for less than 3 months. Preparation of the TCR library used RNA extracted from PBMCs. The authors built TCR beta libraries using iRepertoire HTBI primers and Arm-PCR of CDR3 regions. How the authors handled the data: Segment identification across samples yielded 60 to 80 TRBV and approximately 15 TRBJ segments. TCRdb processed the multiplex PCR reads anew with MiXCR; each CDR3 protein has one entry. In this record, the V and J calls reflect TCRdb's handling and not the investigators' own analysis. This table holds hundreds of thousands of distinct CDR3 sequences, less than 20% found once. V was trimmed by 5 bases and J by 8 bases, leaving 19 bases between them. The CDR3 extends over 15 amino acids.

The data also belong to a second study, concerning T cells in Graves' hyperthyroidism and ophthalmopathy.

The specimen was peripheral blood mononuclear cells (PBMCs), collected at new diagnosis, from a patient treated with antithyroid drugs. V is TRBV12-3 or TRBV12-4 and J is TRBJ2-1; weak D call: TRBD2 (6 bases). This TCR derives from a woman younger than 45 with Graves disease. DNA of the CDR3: TGTGCCAGCAGTCCTCCGGGACTCCCCTTATATGAGCAGTTCTTC. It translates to CASSPPGLPLYEQFF.